The 21 T cell receptor beta chains in this list originate from one sample, sequenced in a study of T cell responses to AZD1222 COVID-19 vaccine. Here immunoSEQ multiplex PCR was the method, and the copy in TCRdb shows in-frame clones only, minus some. The data contain roughly 200,000 clones, more than 85% of them seen just once; the ten biggest clones take up more than 0.8%. Sequenced material: peripheral blood, taken on day 0 of MenACWY control vaccination. Receptors were obtained from an adult in good health.

The V gene is TRBV6-2 or TRBV6-3, the J gene TRBJ1-2; D unresolved. The CDR3 totals 13 residues. Trimming pared 2 bases from V and 4 bases from J, leaving 8 bases between. Germline CDR1 is MNHEY and CDR2 is SVGEGT. CDR3 region: CASSYAEFYGYTF. In nucleotides, the CDR3 is TGTGCCAGCAGTTACGCAGAATTCTATGGCTACACCTTC.

The chain is built from TRBV2 and TRBJ1-5, with D possibly being TRBD1 (5 bases). This CDR3 comprises 13 residues. Germline V lookup: CDR1 SNHLY, CDR2 FYNNEI. The V end lost 5 bases, the J end lost 7 bases, and 12 bases lay between the germline ends. Written as DNA, the CDR3 is TGTGCCAGCAGTTTAGAGGGGAGCCAGCCCCAGCATTTT. Amino acid sequence: CASSLEGSQPQHF.

The chain links TRBV18 to TRBJ2-1; D gene unclear. Germline CDR1 and CDR2: KGHSH and LQKENI. Trimming took off 3 bases at V and 0 bases at J, with 0 bases between the two ends. The CDR3 length is 12 residues. The chain's CDR3 is CASSPSYNEQFF. The CDR3 DNA reads as TGTGCCAGCTCACCCTCCTACAATGAGCAGTTCTTC.

The rearrangement uses TRBV6-5 and TRBJ1-2; D not certain. This CDR3 has 12 residues. V was trimmed by 6 bases and J by 8 bases, leaving 13 bases between them. Germline V gene lookup returns CDR1 MNHEY and CDR2 SVGAGI. The CDR3 DNA follows: TGTGCCAGCAGCTCCACAACGGGGGGCTACACCTTC. Translating gives CASSSTTGGYTF.

The rearrangement uses TRBV27 and TRBJ1-1; D gene uncertain. Between the trimmed V and J ends, which lost 3 bases and 5 bases, there was a span of 10 bases. Germline CDR1 and CDR2: MNHEY and SMNVEV (reference sequence). This CDR3 has 13 residues. In nucleotides, the CDR3 is TGTGCCAGCAGTTTCTTGGGTGGAACTGAAGCTTTCTTT. Amino acid sequence: CASSFLGGTEAFF.

The V call is TRBV12-3 or TRBV12-4, the J call TRBJ1-1, with a weak D call TRBD1 (5 bases). Between the trimmed V and J ends, which lost 5 bases and 8 bases, there was a span of 15 bases. This CDR3 region has 13 residues. CDR3 sequence: CASSPDRTFEAFF. In nucleotides, the CDR3 is TGTGCCAGCAGTCCAGACAGAACATTCGAAGCTTTCTTT.

The rearrangement links TRBV5-1 to TRBJ2-7; the D call may be TRBD1 or TRBD2 (6 bases each). This CDR3 comprises 13 residues. V lost 6 bases to trimming and J lost 3 bases, with 13 bases between them. Looked up from germline, CDR1 is SGHRS and CDR2 is YFSETQ. The CDR3 loop is CASNAGHNYEQYF. In nucleotides, the CDR3 is TGCGCCAGCAACGCGGGACACAACTACGAGCAGTACTTC.

J is TRBJ1-5 and V is TRBV5-8; the D is unclear. With 0 bases removed from V and 5 bases from J, the gap between germline ends came to 12 bases. The CDR3 length is 15 residues. Germline CDR1 and CDR2: SGHTS and YDEGEE. CDR3 DNA sequence: TGTGCCAGCAGCTTGGAGGCCCTTCGTCATCAGCCCCAGCATTTT. Encoded protein: CASSLEALRHQPQHF.

The chain combines TRBV10-2 with TRBJ2-5; TRBD2 is a possible D gene (6 bases). Trimming shortened V by 2 bases and J by 5 bases, and 12 bases separated the two germline ends. Germline CDR1 and CDR2: WSHSY and SAAADI. This CDR3 has 14 amino acids. The CDR3 nucleotides are TGCGCCAGCAGTGAGCCGGGGGAGCGGGAGACCCAGTACTTC. It is translated as CASSEPGERETQYF.

The rearrangement joins TRBV5-1 to TRBJ1-2; TRBD1 matches 7 bases. The V gene end was trimmed by 4 bases and the J gene end by 4 bases; junction bases not matched to a gene: 4. Germline V CDR1 and CDR2: SGHRS, YFSETQ. CDR3 size: 13 residues. In nucleotides, the CDR3 is TGCGCCAGCAGCCAGGGACAGAGCTATGGCTACACCTTC. It translates to CASSQGQSYGYTF.

The rearrangement uses TRBV18 and TRBJ1-3; D is uncertain. The length of the CDR3 is 15 residues. V dropped 0 bases and J dropped 2 bases, with 8 bases sitting between them. Germline CDR1 reads KGHSH; CDR2 reads LQKENI. The CDR3 region has the DNA TGTGCCAGCTCACCACCGGAGGTTCCTGGAAACACCATATATTTT. Amino acid sequence: CASSPPEVPGNTIYF.

This chain connects TRBV4-2 to TRBJ2-3, with TRBD2 matching over 10 bases. This CDR3 region has 16 residues. Trimming cost V 5 bases and J 1 base; bases outside gene matches: 6. CDR1 and CDR2 (germline): LGHNA, YNFKEQ. In DNA, the CDR3 is TGTGCCAGCAGCACTTTAGCGGGGGGCGGCACAGATACGCAGTATTTT. Its translation is CASSTLAGGGTDTQYF.

V and J are TRBV2 and TRBJ2-5, with D tentatively TRBD1 (5 bases). Deletions cut 7 bases from V and 5 bases from J, with 8 bases between. Germline lookup yields CDR1 SNHLY and CDR2 FYNNEI. The CDR3 length is 11 residues. CDR3 DNA: TGTGCCAGCACAGGGATCGAGACCCAGTACTTC. Translation gives CASTGIETQYF. Complete variable domain (other parts from reference TRBV2 and TRBJ2-5): EPEVTQTPSHQVTQMGQEVILRCVPISNHLYFYWYRQILGQKVEFLVSFYNNEISEKSEIFDDQFSVERPDGSNFTLKIRSTKLEDSAMYFCASTGIETQYFGPGTRLLVL.

The CDR3 region is CASSKDLDGANTGELFF. In DNA form, the CDR3 reads TGTGCCAGCAGCAAAGATCTCGACGGAGCTAACACCGGGGAGCTGTTTTTT. The rearrangement links TRBV21-1 to TRBJ2-2; the DNA was not compared with TRBD2, the D call given in the table. TRBV21-1 is assigned pseudogene status. The CDR3 length is 17 residues.

This clone occurred once. The CDR3: CASSWSQGAAQPQHF. CDR3 sequence (DNA): TGTGCCAGTAGTTGGAGTCAGGGGGCCGCTCAGCCCCAGCATTTT. This chain joins TRBV19 and TRBJ1-5; 8 nucleotides match TRBD1. The CDR3 is 15 amino acids. V lost 5 bases to trimming and J lost 6 bases; unmatched junction nucleotides: 9. The germline V gene encodes CDR1 LNHDA and CDR2 SQIVND (reference sequence).

The chain employs TRBV6-1 and TRBJ1-2, with D unclear. Germline V gene data show CDR1 as MNHNS and CDR2 as SASEGT. The CDR3 is 14 residues long. V lost 3 bases and J 5 bases, leaving 13 bases between the germline ends. The DNA of the CDR3 is TGTGCCAGCAGTGAGTCGGGGAGTGGGTATGGCTACACCTTC. Its protein product is CASSESGSGYGYTF.

Concerning this clone itself: This sample includes further DNA sequences coding for the same CDR3. This chain joins TRBV29-1 and TRBJ1-2, with 9 bases aligning to TRBD1. V lost 4 bases, J lost 8 bases, and 8 bases stayed unmatched. Looked up from germline, CDR1 is SQVTM and CDR2 is ANQGSEA. This CDR3 has 13 amino acids. The DNA of the CDR3 is TGCAGCGTTGGACGGGACAGGGTAGAGGGCTACACCTTC. Protein sequence: CSVGRDRVEGYTF. Together with reference TRBV29-1 and TRBJ1-2, the CDR3 gives the full variable domain: SAVISQKPSRDICQRGTSLTIQCQVDSQVTMMFWYRQQPGQSLTLIATANQGSEATYESGFVIDKFPISRPNLTFSTLTVSNMSPEDSSIYLCSVGRDRVEGYTFGSGTRLTVV.

CDR3: CASSPGQGSNAPLHF. The CDR3 DNA reads TGTGCCAGCTCACCGGGACAGGGATCAAATGCACCCCTCCACTTT. This sequence joins TRBV18 and TRBJ1-6, with 9 bases that match TRBD1. V lost 3 bases to trimming and J lost 11 bases; unmatched junction nucleotides: 8. The CDR3 is made up of 15 amino acids. Germline CDR1 is KGHSH and CDR2 is LQKENI.

This chain joins TRBV12-5 and TRBJ2-1; D remains ambiguous. This CDR3 region has 15 residues. Germline CDR1 LGHNT, CDR2 FRNRAP. With 2 bases removed from V and 8 bases from J, the gap between germline ends came to 16 bases. The CDR3 DNA reads TGTGCTAGTGGTTTGCCAGTCTACTATAATGATGAGCAGTTCTTC. This translates into CASGLPVYYNDEQFF.

The rearrangement uses TRBV5-5 and TRBJ1-5; tentatively, D is TRBD1 (6 bases). This CDR3 region has 15 residues. Germline loops: CDR1 SGHKS, CDR2 YYEKEE (reference sequence). V dropped 0 bases and J dropped 0 bases, with 7 bases sitting between them. The CDR3, as DNA: TGTGCCAGCAGCTTGGTGGGGGCTAGCAATCAGCCCCAGCATTTT. It translates to CASSLVGASNQPQHF.

The V and J genes are TRBV12-5 and TRBJ2-3; D may correspond to TRBD1 or TRBD2 (5 bases each). CDR1 and CDR2 (germline): LGHNT, FRNRAP. CDR3 length: 14 amino acids. V was shortened by 1 base and J by 2 bases, with 7 bases between the two germline ends. The CDR3 spells CASGLAGTTDTQYF. The CDR3 DNA is TGTGCTAGTGGTTTGGCGGGGACCACAGATACGCAGTATTTT. Looking up the rest from reference TRBV12-5 and TRBJ2-3 gives the full variable domain: DARVTQTPRHKVTEMGQEVTMRCQPILGHNTVFWYRQTMMQGLELLAYFRNRAPLDDSGMPKDRFSAEMPDATLATLKIQPSEPRDSAVYFCASGLAGTTDTQYFGPGTRLTVL.